The rows below give T cell receptor beta chains drawn from one sample of a study of blood T cell repertoires in COVID-19. Sequencing was performed with immunoSEQ multiplex PCR; in TCRdb, only in-frame clones are kept and a portion is missing. The data show about 55,000 clones, roughly 80% seen once. The sequenced material came from peripheral blood. The receptors shown here come from a woman aged 60-70 years with acute or convalescent COVID-19. Each CDR3 is given with its conserved first and last residue.

TRBJ1-5 TRBV7-2 CASSLDSGNQPQHF
TRBJ1-1 TRBV29-1 CSVSQGMGTEAFF
TRBJ1-4 TRBV10-1 CASSPPWTGENEKLFF
TRBJ1-2 TRBV27 CASSTGLAAGYTF
TRBJ1-1 TRBV5-4 CASSAYRGAGATEAFF
TRBJ1-2 TRBV5-6 CASSLGARAWYGYTF
TRBJ2-1 TRBV7-9 CASSSPPAFEQFF
TRBJ2-7 TRBV29-1 CSVTGTESGQYF
TRBJ1-1 TRBV19 CATIAVAGMNTEAFF
TRBJ1-4 TRBV2 CASARDSGYGEKLFF
TRBJ1-1 TRBV7-9 CASSSQSGANTEAFF
TRBJ2-1 TRBV5-1 CASSPSGTYNEQFF
TRBJ2-1 TRBV5-1 CASSLQGSGDLNEQFF
TRBJ1-5 TRBV30 CAWDRGDQPQHF
TRBJ2-7 TRBV18 CASSLAGTGDDEQYF
TRBJ1-4 TRBV5-1 CASRAGTANEKLFF
TRBJ1-3 TRBV19 CASRPGQGAGNTIYF
TRBJ1-2 TRBV24-1 CATSGRTGDGYTF
TRBJ1-1 TRBV7-2 CASSLASDRDTEAFF
TRBJ2-5 TRBV7-3 CASSLVATETQYF
TRBJ2-7 TRBV10-1 CASKQGPRGEQYF
TRBJ1-6 TRBV4-1 CASSQVSGDNSPLHF
TRBJ1-4 TRBV7-8 CASSLGYGVGEKLFF
TRBJ1-2 TRBV7-9 CASSLSSGVGGYTF
TRBJ1-5 TRBV24-1 CATSDPGVEQPQHF
TRBJ1-1 TRBV6-6 CASSLGQYTEAFF
TRBJ1-1 TRBV2 CASRQDRGSKGDW
TRBJ2-1 TRBV9 CASSVGSTNGDEQFF
TRBJ1-5 TRBV2 CASRPRTGRNQPQHF
TRBJ1-5 TRBV28 CASSPDRTGSNQPQHF
TRBJ1-3 TRBV9 CASSYLGSSGNTIYF
TRBJ1-5 TRBV3-1/TRBV3-2 CASSHGGGITNQPQHF
TRBJ1-3 TRBV15 CATSRSPQVGNTIYF
TRBJ2-3 TRBV7-6 CASSLVTGAGDTQYF